This T cell receptor beta chain was identified in a study of cytomegalovirus exposure and HLA in healthy donors. Study-wide results and limits: A later examination showed that TCR association rates differed by HLA locus, with DRB1 most and HLA-C fewest.

On this clone itself: Its specificity is unknown.

The primer mix had 60 Vbeta and 13 Jbeta primers. Libraries were prepared by immunoSEQ multiplex PCR; TCRdb keeps only in-frame clonotypes and omits some of them. This sample has under 75,000 clones, with 60% to 70% found just once. J gave up 4 bases and V 0 bases, and 4 bases lay outside the gene matches. The CDR3 contains 16 residues. Germline CDR1 and CDR2: MNHEY and SMNVEV (reference sequence). This sequence joins TRBV27 and TRBJ2-5, with 11 bases aligning to TRBD2. The TCR sequence derives from a man in his forties in good health and CMV-seropositive. The material sequenced was PBMCs. DNA of the CDR3: TGTGCCAGCAGTTTATCTTGGGGGACTAGCGGAGAGACCCAGTACTTC. Translation gives CASSLSWGTSGETQYF.